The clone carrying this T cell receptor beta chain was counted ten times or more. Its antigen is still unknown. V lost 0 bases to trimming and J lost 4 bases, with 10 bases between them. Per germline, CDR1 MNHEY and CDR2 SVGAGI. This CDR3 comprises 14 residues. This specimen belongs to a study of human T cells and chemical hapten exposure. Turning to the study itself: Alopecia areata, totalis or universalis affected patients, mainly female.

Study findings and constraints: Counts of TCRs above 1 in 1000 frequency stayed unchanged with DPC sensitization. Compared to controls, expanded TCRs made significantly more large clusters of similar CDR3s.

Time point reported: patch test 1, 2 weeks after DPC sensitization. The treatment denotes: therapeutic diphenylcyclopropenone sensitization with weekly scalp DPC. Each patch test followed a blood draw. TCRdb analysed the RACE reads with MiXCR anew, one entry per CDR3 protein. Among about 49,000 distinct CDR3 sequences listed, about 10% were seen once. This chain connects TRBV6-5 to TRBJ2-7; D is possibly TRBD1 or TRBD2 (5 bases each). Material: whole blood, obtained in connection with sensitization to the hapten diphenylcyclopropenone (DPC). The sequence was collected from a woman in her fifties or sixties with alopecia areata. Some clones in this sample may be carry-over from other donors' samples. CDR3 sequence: CASSYSGAAYEQYF. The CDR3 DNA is TGTGCCAGCAGTTACTCCGGGGCGGCTTACGAGCAGTACTTC.